The 30 T cell receptor beta chains in this list originate from one sample, sequenced in a study of T cells in Graves' hyperthyroidism and ophthalmopathy. Amplification yielded TCR beta CDR3 regions, with RNA transcripts as the source. TCR CDR3 regions were first amplified by RT-PCR with HTBI primers. TCRdb re-called the multiplex PCR reads through MiXCR, storing one row per CDR3 protein. The table includes 200,000 to 250,000 distinct CDR3 sequences, less than 20% detected once. Sequenced material: blood. These receptors originate from a woman between 18 and 29 years old with Graves' ophthalmopathy.

In this sample, this clonotype turned up many times. The chain employs TRBV11-3 and TRBJ2-5, with D possibly matching TRBD1 (5 bases). The CDR3 loop spans 15 amino acids. The V gene lost 0 bases and the J gene lost 1 base, with 9 bases spanning the gap. CDR1 is SGHNT, CDR2 YENEEA, per germline. The CDR3 reads CASSLDWQGQETQYF. The CDR3 region has the DNA TGTGCCAGCAGCTTAGATTGGCAGGGCCAAGAGACCCAGTACTTC.

This clonotype was recorded many times. The chain uses TRBV30 and TRBJ1-4; D gene unclear. Germline V gives CDR1 GTSNPN, CDR2 SVGIG (reference sequence). There are 13 residues in the CDR3. V dropped 4 bases and J dropped 7 bases, with 13 bases sitting between them. The DNA for the CDR3 is TGTGCCTGGAACCTACAGAGGGCTGAAAAACTGTTTTTT. Its translation is CAWNLQRAEKLFF.

This clonotype was detected many times. V and J are TRBV2 and TRBJ2-4, with TRBD1 identical over 7 bases. CDR3 length equals 15 residues. V was clipped by 6 bases and J by 3 bases; unmatched bases: 8. Germline V gene data show CDR1 as SNHLY and CDR2 as FYNNEI. CDR3 sequence (DNA): TGTGCCAGCAGGGCCAGGGGGACGGACAAAAACATTCAGTACTTC. Translating it yields CASRARGTDKNIQYF.

This clonotype was detected ten times or more. The V gene is TRBV28, the J gene TRBJ2-1, with 7 positions matching TRBD1. CDR1 is MDHEN, CDR2 SYDVKM, per germline. With V trimmed by 0 bases and J by 5 bases, 10 bases remained unmatched. This CDR3 contains 17 residues. CDR3 residues: CASSLWTTGNLNNEQFF. The CDR3 coding sequence is TGTGCCAGCAGTTTATGGACGACAGGGAACCTGAACAATGAGCAGTTCTTC.

In its sample, this clonotype was seen many times. The chain recombines TRBV28 with TRBJ1-5; perhaps TRBD1 as D (6 bases). The CDR3 runs 12 residues. Germline V CDR1 and CDR2: MDHEN, SYDVKM. With 3 bases removed from V and 11 bases from J, the gap between germline ends came to 11 bases. CDR3 loop: CASSLGGLSQHF. Written as DNA, the CDR3 is TGTGCCAGCAGTTTGGGGGGGCTGTCCCAGCATTTT.

This chain links TRBV20-1 with TRBJ1-2; the match to TRBD1 covers 10 bases. Trimming took 6 bases from V and 2 from J; bases not matched to a gene: 6. The germline gives CDR1 DFQATT, CDR2 SNEGSKA (reference sequence). The CDR3 extends over 14 amino acids. Here the CDR3 reads CSAHDRGQNYGYTF. DNA for the CDR3: TGCAGTGCACACGACAGGGGGCAGAACTATGGCTACACCTTC.

This clonotype was counted ten times or more. V gene TRBV29-1 combines with J gene TRBJ1-1; tentatively, D is TRBD1 (6 bases). This CDR3 has 12 amino acids. Trimming stripped 4 bases from V and 8 bases from J, with 14 bases between. In germline, CDR1 is SQVTM, CDR2 ANQGSEA. CDR3 in DNA: TGCAGCGTTGGGTGGGGGGGCTCCGAAGCTTTCTTT. It translates to CSVGWGGSEAFF.

This clonotype was detected ten times or more. J is TRBJ2-1 and V is TRBV12-3 or TRBV12-4; TRBD2 agrees at 8 bases. J gave up 0 bases and V 2 bases, and 6 bases lay outside the gene matches. CDR3 length equals 17 residues. The CDR3 DNA sequence: TGTGCCAGCAGTTTAAGGCAGGCGGGAGGCTCCTACAATGAGCAGTTCTTC. Translating gives CASSLRQAGGSYNEQFF.

The chain recombines TRBV2 with TRBJ2-3, with 14 bases lining up with TRBD2. The CDR3 sequence is 17 residues long. From germline, CDR1 is SNHLY and CDR2 FYNNEI. Trimming removed 5 bases from V and 4 bases from J; junction bases left unmatched: 8. The CDR3 DNA is TGTGCCAGCAGTTCGGGACTAGCGGGAGAGGGGTCAGATACGCAGTATTTT. As protein: CASSSGLAGEGSDTQYF.

This chain connects TRBV20-1 to TRBJ2-5; 10 positions match TRBD2. V lost 6 bases and J lost 5; bases outside the gene matches: 9. CDR1 is DFQATT, CDR2 SNEGSKA, per germline (reference sequence). CDR3 length: 14 amino acids. CDR3 DNA sequence: TGCAGTGCCCGGACTAGCGGCGCGGGGGAGACCCAGTACTTC. Translated: CSARTSGAGETQYF.

The V gene is TRBV5-1, the J gene TRBJ2-7; TRBD2 aligns across 9 bases. In germline, CDR1 is SGHRS, CDR2 YFSETQ. The CDR3 has 15 residues. J was trimmed by 5 bases and V by 4 bases; bases with no gene match: 10. In nucleotides, the CDR3 is TGCGCCAGCAGCCACCTACCGGGACTAGCCCACGAGCAGTACTTC. It translates to CASSHLPGLAHEQYF.

This clonotype has a count of ten or more. V and J are TRBV4-2 and TRBJ2-3; D call uncertain. The CDR3 consists of 15 residues. Germline V CDR1 and CDR2: LGHNA, YNFKEQ. The V end was cut by 2 bases, the J end by 4 bases, with 13 bases between. This chain's CDR3 is CASSQPLLGSDTQYF. In nucleotides, the CDR3 is TGTGCCAGCAGCCAACCATTACTCGGGTCAGATACGCAGTATTTT.

This clonotype was seen repeatedly, ten times or more. The genes are TRBV7-8 and TRBJ2-3; weak D call: TRBD1 (5 bases). CDR1 and CDR2 (germline): SGHVS, FQNEAQ. V lost 6 bases and J 6 bases, leaving 10 bases between the germline ends. This CDR3 is 12 amino acids long. The CDR3 sequence: CASRGQGDTQYF. CDR3 sequence (DNA): TGTGCCAGCAGGGGGCAGGGTGATACGCAGTATTTT.

This clonotype came up many times. The chain is built from TRBV24-1 and TRBJ2-6; D ambiguous. Trimming removed 4 bases from V and 0 bases from J, with 0 bases in between. CDR3 length equals 13 residues. CDR1 is KGHDR and CDR2 is SFDVKD in the germline V gene. CDR3: CATSDSGANVLTF. The CDR3, as DNA: TGTGCCACCAGTGACTCTGGGGCCAACGTCCTGACTTTC.

This clonotype was observed at least ten times. V and J are TRBV7-6 and TRBJ2-7; 9 bases are a match to TRBD1. With V trimmed by 5 bases and J by 5 bases, 4 bases remained unmatched. The CDR3 has 13 residues. From germline, CDR1 is SGHVS and CDR2 FNYEAQ. DNA for the CDR3: TGTGCCAGCAGCCATGACAGGGGGGACGAGCAGTACTTC. Translating gives CASSHDRGDEQYF.

This clonotype appeared many times. The chain uses TRBV6-1 and TRBJ1-6, with 7 bases matching TRBD1. CDR1 and CDR2 from the germline V gene are MNHNS and SASEGT. This CDR3 has 14 amino acids. The V segment lost 4 bases and the J segment 8 bases; nucleotides outside the gene matches: 5. CDR3 region: CASSVTGRDSPLHF. DNA for the CDR3: TGTGCCAGCAGTGTGACAGGGAGGGATTCACCCCTCCACTTT.

In its sample, this clonotype was seen many times. V usage is TRBV4-1 and J usage is TRBJ2-2, with a tentative D call TRBD1 (6 bases). Looked up from germline, CDR1 is MGHRA and CDR2 is YSYEKL. Between the trimmed V and J ends, which lost 5 bases and 2 bases, there was a span of 15 bases. The CDR3 contains 16 residues. CDR3: CASSSYPGQNTGELFF. The CDR3 DNA reads TGCGCCAGCAGCTCCTATCCGGGACAAAACACCGGGGAGCTGTTTTTT.

V usage is TRBV12-3 or TRBV12-4 and J usage is TRBJ2-5; 9 bases map to TRBD1. V lost 4 bases, J lost 2 bases, and 2 bases stayed unmatched. The CDR3 spans 14 residues. Here the CDR3 reads CASSYGTGQETQYF. The DNA for the CDR3 is TGTGCCAGCAGTTACGGGACAGGGCAAGAGACCCAGTACTTC.

This chain uses TRBV6-1 with TRBJ2-7; 9 nucleotides match TRBD1. Germline lookup yields CDR1 MNHNS and CDR2 SASEGT. The CDR3 totals 15 residues. After removal of 3 bases from V and 7 bases from J, the junction contained 10 bases not matched to a gene. This CDR3 reads CASSDPGQGVGEQYF. In nucleotides, the CDR3 is TGTGCCAGCAGTGACCCGGGACAGGGTGTTGGTGAGCAGTACTTC.

This clonotype was counted ten times or more. The V call is TRBV5-1, the J call TRBJ1-1; D is ambiguous. CDR1 is SGHRS and CDR2 is YFSETQ in the germline V gene. CDR3 size: 13 residues. V was trimmed by 6 bases and J by 0 bases, leaving 9 bases between them. The CDR3 here is CASKLSVNTEAFF. As DNA, the CDR3 is TGCGCCAGCAAGCTCTCCGTGAACACTGAAGCTTTCTTT.

The rearrangement links TRBV4-3 to TRBJ2-1; D possibly uses TRBD1 or TRBD2 (5 bases each). Trimming left V 0 bases short and J 6 bases short, with 12 bases between. The CDR3 is made up of 15 amino acids. Germline CDR1 reads LGHNA; CDR2 reads YSLEER. In DNA form, the CDR3 reads TGCGCCAGCAGCCAAGAGTGGGACCACAGCAATGAGCAGTTCTTC. Protein product: CASSQEWDHSNEQFF.

This clonotype was counted ten times or more. CDR3 in amino acids: CASNPRTLPGQGTDTQYF. Written as DNA, the CDR3 is TGTGCCAGCAACCCGAGGACGCTTCCGGGACAGGGCACAGATACGCAGTATTTT. This chain connects TRBV2 to TRBJ2-3; 8 nucleotides match TRBD1. The CDR3 runs 18 residues. CDR1 and CDR2 (germline): SNHLY, FYNNEI. Trimming at V came to 7 bases and at J to 1 base, leaving 16 bases not matched to a gene. Full variable domain (remainder filled in from reference TRBV2 and TRBJ2-3): EPEVTQTPSHQVTQMGQEVILRCVPISNHLYFYWYRQILGQKVEFLVSFYNNEISEKSEIFDDQFSVERPDGSNFTLKIRSTKLEDSAMYFCASNPRTLPGQGTDTQYFGPGTRLTVL.

The rearrangement links TRBV6-1 to TRBJ2-7, with TRBD1 matching 8 bases. The germline V gene encodes CDR1 MNHNS and CDR2 SASEGT. The CDR3 loop spans 16 amino acids. Germline trimming cut 6 bases from V and 4 bases from J; bases unmatched to any gene: 14. The DNA for the CDR3 is TGTGCCAGCAGCAAAGACAAGCCAGGACAGGGATACGAGCAGTACGTC. Amino acid sequence: CASSKDKPGQGYEQYV.

On this clonotype: A read error is possible here, since a much larger clone lies one base away. The V call is TRBV2, the J call TRBJ2-1, with TRBD2 matching over 11 bases. The J call may be in error: the DNA end matches TRBJ2-7 better. CDR3 length equals 15 residues. In germline, CDR1 is SNHLY, CDR2 FYNNEI. As DNA, the CDR3 is TGTGCCAGCAGACTAGCGGGAGCCCTAGCAGATGAGCAGTACTTC. Amino acids: CASRLAGALADEQYF.

This clonotype was seen repeatedly, ten times or more. The CDR3 DNA sequence: TGTGCCAGCAGTGAGCGAAGGGACAATGAGCAGTTCTTC. Translating it yields CASSERRDNEQFF. This chain joins TRBV2 and TRBJ2-1; D remains ambiguous. This CDR3 spans 13 amino acids. Trimming removed 3 bases from V and 5 bases from J, with 8 bases in between. CDR1 is SNHLY and CDR2 is FYNNEI in the germline V gene.

The chain has TRBV28 and TRBJ1-5; the match to TRBD1 covers 11 bases. The CDR3 sequence is 18 residues long. With V trimmed by 3 bases and J by 4 bases, 11 bases remained unmatched. CDR1 and CDR2 from the germline V gene are MDHEN and SYDVKM. The CDR3 bases are TGTGCCAGCAGTTTGTTATCTTTTCGGGACAGGGGGAATCAGCCCCAGCATTTT. Amino acids: CASSLLSFRDRGNQPQHF. Filled out from reference TRBV28 and TRBJ1-5, the complete variable domain reads DVKVTQSSRYLVKRTGEKVFLECVQDMDHENMFWYRQDPGLGLRLIYFSYDVKMKEKGDIPEGYSVSREKKERFSLILESASTNQTSMYLCASSLLSFRDRGNQPQHFGDGTRLSIL.

In this sample, this clonotype turned up many times. The genes are TRBV6-1 and TRBJ2-7; D remains unclear. CDR1 and CDR2 from the germline V gene are MNHNS and SASEGT. Deletions cut 2 bases from V and 0 bases from J, with 8 bases between. CDR3 length equals 14 residues. The CDR3 sequence is CASSEFGGSYEQYF. CDR3 DNA: TGTGCCAGCAGTGAATTTGGCGGCTCCTACGAGCAGTACTTC.

This clonotype was detected many times. The rearrangement links TRBV10-2 to TRBJ2-7; possibly TRBD1 for D (6 bases). The CDR3 contains 13 residues. Germline lookup yields CDR1 WSHSY and CDR2 SAAADI. V lost 2 bases and J 4 bases, leaving 9 bases between the germline ends. CDR3 sequence reads: CASSEHREYEQYF. Here the CDR3 DNA reads TGCGCCAGCAGTGAGCACAGGGAATACGAGCAGTACTTC.

This clonotype was observed many times. The rearrangement uses TRBV28 and TRBJ1-1; D gene unclear. The CDR3 extends over 12 amino acids. Trimming cost V 2 bases and J 0 bases, with 1 base left between them. The V gene's germline CDR1 is MDHEN and CDR2 SYDVKM. CDR3 bases: TGTGCCAGCAGTTTAATGAACACTGAAGCTTTCTTT. It is translated as CASSLMNTEAFF.

This clonotype occurred a few times. This sequence joins TRBV20-1 and TRBJ1-1; D perhaps matches TRBD1 (5 bases). Germline loops: CDR1 DFQATT, CDR2 SNEGSKA (reference sequence). The CDR3 runs 14 residues. V was trimmed by 5 bases and J by 1 base, leaving 14 bases between them. Written as DNA, the CDR3 is TGCAGTGCTTTAACCGGGACGAGGAACACTGAAGCTTTCTTT. It codes for CSALTGTRNTEAFF.